A single sample gave rise to the 26 T cell receptor beta chains below, sequenced in a study of CD8+CD57+ T cells in acquired aplastic anemia listed by TCRdb under 2018. Sequencing instrument: Illumina HiSeq 2000. Genomic DNA served as template for TCR beta VDJ combination and CDR3 sequence profiling. In TCRdb, the public reads were trimmed at Q25 with fastp and aligned with MiXCR, with productive beta chains retained. One record per CDR3 amino acid sequence lists the most common genes and DNA. The sample table lists about 120,000 distinct CDR3 sequences, 55% to 70% of them with a count of one. 25% to 30% of the sample lies in the top ten. Flow cytometry had shown CD8+CD57+ cell expansion in the patients selected for sequencing. The sequenced sample was sorted CD4+, CD8+, or CD8+CD57+ T cells (not recorded which) from PBMCs. The receptors here all came from a human donor with aplastic anemia.

Note on this clonotype: An end of the junction differs from the germline gene, which may be a read error. The chain recombines TRBV7-4 with TRBJ2-1; 10 bases are shared with TRBD2. Germline loops: CDR1 SGHVT, CDR2 SQSDAQ. This CDR3 has 15 amino acids. CDR3 DNA: TGTGCCAGTAGCTTGACTAGCGGGCCGTACAATGAGCAGTTCTTC. This encodes CASSLTSGPYNEQFF.

In its sample, this clonotype was seen a few times. Given a much more abundant clone one base away, this may be a read error. The V call is TRBV6-5, the J call TRBJ2-7; unclear D gene. The CDR3 loop spans 15 amino acids. Germline values: CDR1 MNHEY, CDR2 SVGAGI. The germline V and J ends were trimmed by 1 base and 2 bases, with 12 bases remaining between them. The CDR3 DNA is TGTGCCAGCAGTTACTTGACCGGGTACCCCTACGAGCAGTACTTC. Protein: CASSYLTGYPYEQYF.

This clonotype was picked up a small number of times. The chain couples TRBV9 to TRBJ1-2; D is unclear. This CDR3 region has 13 residues. Germline CDR1 is SGDLS and CDR2 is YYNGEE. The V end was cut by 0 bases, the J end by 2 bases, with 5 bases between. CDR3 DNA: TGTGCCAGCAGCGTAGACAGCAACTATGGCTACACCTTC. It is translated as CASSVDSNYGYTF.

The chain uses TRBV2 and TRBJ1-2; D is uncertain. The CDR3 consists of 14 residues. Germline V gene lookup returns CDR1 SNHLY and CDR2 FYNNEI. The V and J ends lost 7 bases and 3 bases respectively, with 15 bases between them. CDR3 nucleotide sequence: TGTGCCAGCACGATACATCGGCAGGACTATGGCTACACCTTC. Amino acid sequence: CASTIHRQDYGYTF.

This clonotype was counted many times. The CDR3 DNA sequence: TGTGCCACTACAGGGGGCGGTGGCTACACCTTC. As protein: CATTGGGGYTF. The V call is TRBV2, the J call TRBJ1-2, with 9 bases that match TRBD1. CDR3 size: 11 residues. Germline V CDR1 and CDR2: SNHLY, FYNNEI. V gave up 10 bases and J gave up 7 bases; unmatched junction bases: 4. The complete variable domain, with remaining parts taken from reference TRBV2 and TRBJ1-2, reads EPEVTQTPSHQVTQMGQEVILRCVPISNHLYFYWYRQILGQKVEFLVSFYNNEISEKSEIFDDQFSVERPDGSNFTLKIRSTKLEDSAMYFCATTGGGGYTFGSGTRLTVV.

This clonotype was counted between two and nine times. The chain combines TRBV27 with TRBJ1-1; D gene unclear. V lost 7 bases and J 8 bases, leaving 8 bases between the germline ends. Germline CDR1 reads MNHEY; CDR2 reads SMNVEV (reference sequence). CDR3 size: 10 residues. This chain's CDR3 is CASNNREAFF. DNA of the CDR3: TGTGCCAGCAATAACAGAGAAGCTTTCTTT.

This clonotype has just a few counts. The V gene is TRBV20-1, the J gene TRBJ1-3; 7 bases map to TRBD1. CDR1 is DFQATT and CDR2 is SNEGSKA in the germline V gene (reference sequence). V dropped 4 bases and J dropped 0; count of bases not matched to a gene: 3. This CDR3 comprises 14 residues. Here the CDR3 reads CSAKGTDSGNTIYF. In DNA, the CDR3 is TGCAGTGCTAAGGGGACAGACTCTGGAAACACCATATATTTT.

Only a few counts were recorded for this clonotype. The chain couples TRBV15 to TRBJ2-7, with D perhaps TRBD1 or TRBD2 (5 bases each). The V end lost 4 bases, the J end lost 6 bases, and 25 bases lay between the germline ends. Germline CDR1 is LNHNV and CDR2 is YYDKDF (reference sequence). The CDR3 runs to 17 residues. In DNA form, the CDR3 reads TGTGCCACCAGCAATAGGGTCAACCGGGGCATCCCCTTCGAGCAGTACTTC. Encoded protein: CATSNRVNRGIPFEQYF.

Remarks on this clonotype: The CDR3 does not end in the conserved phenylalanine or tryptophan, so this is likely a read error. The chain recombines TRBV7-7 with TRBJ2-7; D is tentatively TRBD1 or TRBD2 (5 bases each). This CDR3 has 13 amino acids. Germline V gene sequence: CDR1 SSHAT, CDR2 FNYEAQ (reference sequence). CDR3 residues: CANSLVWGNEQYL. CDR3 bases: TGTGCTAACAGCTTAGTGTGGGGGAACGAGCAGTACCTC.

The rearrangement links TRBV20-1 to TRBJ2-7; weak D call: TRBD2 (5 bases). The CDR3 covers 14 residues. The germline V gene encodes CDR1 DFQATT and CDR2 SNEGSKA (reference sequence). Trimming removed 6 bases from V and 4 bases from J, with 19 bases in between. The DNA for the CDR3 is TGCAGTGCCGCCCCGAGGACTGGACCTTACGAGCAGTACTTC. Amino acids: CSAAPRTGPYEQYF.

This rearrangement joins TRBV4-3 to TRBJ2-7; perhaps TRBD2 as D (6 bases). Germline assignment: CDR1 LGHNA and CDR2 YSLEER. The CDR3 has 15 amino acids. Trimming left V 0 bases short and J 3 bases short, with 12 bases between. The CDR3 region has the DNA TGCGCCAGCAGCCAAGATGCGGGATTTGGCTACGAGCAGTACTTC. Protein product: CASSQDAGFGYEQYF.

The chain recombines TRBV5-6 with TRBJ2-5, with 9 bases lining up with TRBD1. V shed 4 bases, J shed 4 bases, and the junction held 5 bases outside the gene matches. Germline V gene data show CDR1 as SGHDT and CDR2 as YYEEEE. This CDR3 region has 14 residues. CDR3 amino acids: CASSRGQGAETQYF. The CDR3 DNA sequence: TGTGCCAGCAGCCGGGGACAGGGAGCAGAGACCCAGTACTTC.

The chain carries TRBV24-1 and TRBJ1-5; TRBD1 aligns across 11 bases. From germline, CDR1 is KGHDR and CDR2 SFDVKD. The CDR3 runs 16 residues. The V gene end was trimmed by 3 bases and the J gene end by 6 bases; junction bases not matched to a gene: 6. The DNA for the CDR3 is TGTGCCACCAGTGATCCCGGGACAGGGGGGGCTCAGCCCCAGCATTTT. This codes for CATSDPGTGGAQPQHF.

V and J are TRBV15 and TRBJ1-1; TRBD1 aligns across 7 bases. The germline gives CDR1 LNHNV, CDR2 YYDKDF (reference sequence). This CDR3 comprises 14 residues. The V segment lost 4 bases and the J segment 10 bases; nucleotides outside the gene matches: 12. The CDR3 DNA reads TGTGCCACCAGCACCCGTACAGGGGACGCGGGAGCTTTCTTT. Amino acid sequence: CATSTRTGDAGAFF. The full variable domain, in which reference TRBV15 and TRBJ1-1 provide the parts outside the CDR3, is DAMVIQNPRYQVTQFGKPVTLSCSQTLNHNVMYWYQQKSSQAPKLLFHYYDKDFNNEADTPDNFQSRRPNTSFCFLDIRSPGLGDTAMYLCATSTRTGDAGAFFGQGTRLTVV.

In its sample, this clonotype ranks as medium-sized. The CDR3, as DNA: TGTGCCACCAGCAGAGGACAGGGCGGTAATTCACCCCTCCACTTT. The encoded protein is CATSRGQGGNSPLHF. This chain connects TRBV15 to TRBJ1-6, with TRBD1 matching over 7 bases. The CDR3 is made up of 15 amino acids. Germline loops: CDR1 LNHNV, CDR2 YYDKDF (reference sequence). With 1 base clipped from V and 6 bases from J, the junction kept 3 bases outside the gene matches.

This clonotype turned up a few times. J is TRBJ2-3 and V is TRBV4-2, with D perhaps given as TRBD1 or TRBD2 (5 bases each). Germline lookup yields CDR1 LGHNA and CDR2 YNFKEQ. V was shortened by 1 base and J by 3 bases, with 14 bases between the two germline ends. The CDR3 has 16 residues. CDR3 in amino acids: CASSQGGVRDTDTQYF. The CDR3 nucleotides read TGTGCCAGCAGCCAAGGAGGGGTACGGGATACAGATACGCAGTATTTT.

This chain uses TRBV5-1 with TRBJ2-3; TRBD1 matches at 9 bases. From germline, CDR1 is SGHRS and CDR2 YFSETQ. V shed 3 bases and J 0 bases; nucleotides not matched to a gene: 5. CDR3 length equals 16 residues. CDR3: CASSYKTGGSTDTQYF. CDR3 bases: TGCGCCAGCAGCTACAAGACAGGGGGGAGCACAGATACGCAGTATTTT.

V is TRBV2 and J is TRBJ1-6; D is uncertain. The germline V gene encodes CDR1 SNHLY and CDR2 FYNNEI. V was trimmed by 5 bases and J by 3 bases, leaving 11 bases between them. This CDR3 is built from 15 residues. The CDR3 nucleotides are TGTGCCAGCAGTATTAGGGCGATCTATAATTCACCCCTCCACTTT. Protein sequence: CASSIRAIYNSPLHF. The full variable domain, completed using reference TRBV2 and TRBJ1-6, is EPEVTQTPSHQVTQMGQEVILRCVPISNHLYFYWYRQILGQKVEFLVSFYNNEISEKSEIFDDQFSVERPDGSNFTLKIRSTKLEDSAMYFCASSIRAIYNSPLHFGNGTRLTVT.

J is TRBJ2-5 and V is TRBV7-2; the D call may be TRBD1 or TRBD2 (5 bases each). The length of the CDR3 is 13 residues. Germline V gene lookup returns CDR1 SGHTA and CDR2 FQGNSA. The ends were cut back, 5 bases at V and 5 bases at J, with 12 bases in the middle. In DNA form, the CDR3 reads TGTGCCAGCAGCCATAACTGGGGGGAGACCCAGTACTTC. It is translated as CASSHNWGETQYF. Drawing the rest from reference TRBV7-2 and TRBJ2-5, the complete variable domain is GAGVSQSPSNKVTEKGKDVELRCDPISGHTALYWYRQSLGQGLEFLIYFQGNSAPDKSGLPSDRFSAERTGGSVSTLTIQRTQQEDSAVYLCASSHNWGETQYFGPGTRLLVL.

This chain uses TRBV19 with TRBJ1-1, with no clear D. V was cut by 8 bases and J by 1 base, with 11 bases left in between. CDR3 length equals 13 residues. Germline V gene sequence: CDR1 LNHDA, CDR2 SQIVND (reference sequence). The CDR3, as DNA: TGTGCCAGTTGCCGGGCTCAGAACACTGAAGCTTTCTTT. Its translation: CASCRAQNTEAFF.

The chain recombines TRBV7-9 with TRBJ2-7; 7 bases line up with TRBD1. The CDR3 is 13 amino acids. Germline CDR1 and CDR2: SEHNR and FQNEAQ (reference sequence). V shed 6 bases and J 5 bases; nucleotides not matched to a gene: 7. CDR3 DNA: TGTGCCAGCAGATGGGGACAGATTAACGAGCAGTACTTC. Translated: CASRWGQINEQYF.

The CDR3 is CSASRTMKETQYF. The CDR3 DNA follows: TGCAGTGCCTCCCGGACTATGAAAGAGACCCAGTACTTC. The chain has TRBV20-1 and TRBJ2-5; perhaps TRBD2 as D (6 bases). The germline V and J ends were trimmed by 6 bases and 3 bases, with 14 bases remaining between them. CDR1 DFQATT and CDR2 SNEGSKA come from the germline V gene (reference sequence). This CDR3 has 13 amino acids.

This chain connects TRBV20-1 to TRBJ1-2; possibly TRBD1 for D (5 bases). Trimming cost V 3 bases and J 3 bases, with 14 bases left between them. CDR1 is DFQATT, CDR2 SNEGSKA, per germline (reference sequence). The CDR3 is made up of 14 amino acids. CDR3 DNA sequence: TGCAGTGCTAGCGACTCGGACACGGACTATGGCTACACCTTC. Its protein is CSASDSDTDYGYTF.

The CDR3 sequence: CAIRAGGGSDTGELFF. The CDR3, as DNA: TGTGCCATCAGGGCAGGGGGTGGTTCGGACACCGGGGAGCTGTTTTTT. The chain uses TRBV10-3 and TRBJ2-2; 7 bases are shared with TRBD1. After removal of 6 bases from V and 3 bases from J, the junction contained 10 bases not matched to a gene. This CDR3 has 16 residues. The germline CDR1 and CDR2 sequences are ENHRY and SYGVKD.

This clonotype was picked up many times. The chain has TRBV29-1 and TRBJ1-2; 8 bases fit TRBD1. With 4 bases clipped from V and 7 bases from J, the junction kept 11 bases outside the gene matches. This CDR3 spans 14 amino acids. Germline V gives CDR1 SQVTM, CDR2 ANQGSEA. The CDR3 region has the DNA TGCAGCGTTGGCCGGACAGGGACTCTCTCTGGCTACACCTTC. Amino acids: CSVGRTGTLSGYTF. The variable domain in full, completed from reference TRBV29-1 and TRBJ1-2, reads SAVISQKPSRDICQRGTSLTIQCQVDSQVTMMFWYRQQPGQSLTLIATANQGSEATYESGFVIDKFPISRPNLTFSTLTVSNMSPEDSSIYLCSVGRTGTLSGYTFGSGTRLTVV.

The chain recombines TRBV20-1 with TRBJ1-6; D is perhaps TRBD1 (5 bases). This CDR3 has 14 amino acids. The V end lost 1 base, the J end lost 7 bases, and 11 bases lay between the germline ends. Germline V gene lookup returns CDR1 DFQATT and CDR2 SNEGSKA (reference sequence). Written as DNA, the CDR3 is TGCAGTGCTAGAGCTCAGGGTCGGAATTCACCCCTCCACTTT. Translating gives CSARAQGRNSPLHF.